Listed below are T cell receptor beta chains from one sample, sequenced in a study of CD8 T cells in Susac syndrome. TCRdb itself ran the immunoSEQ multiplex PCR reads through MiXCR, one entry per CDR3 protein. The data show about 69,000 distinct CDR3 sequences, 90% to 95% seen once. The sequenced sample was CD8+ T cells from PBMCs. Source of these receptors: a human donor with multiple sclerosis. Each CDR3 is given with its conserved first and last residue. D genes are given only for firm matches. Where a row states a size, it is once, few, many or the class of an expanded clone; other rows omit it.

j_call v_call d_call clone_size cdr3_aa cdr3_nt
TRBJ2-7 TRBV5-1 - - CASSLAVGYSYEQYF TGCGCCAGCAGCTTGGCAGTCGGGTACTCCTACGAGCAGTACTTC
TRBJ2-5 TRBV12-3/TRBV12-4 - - CASSWLKARETQYF TGTGCCAGCAGTTGGCTTAAAGCGAGGGAGACCCAGTACTTC
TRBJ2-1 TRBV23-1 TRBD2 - CASSFIQRGSYNEQFF TGCGCCAGCAGTTTTATACAGCGGGGCTCCTACAATGAGCAGTTCTTC
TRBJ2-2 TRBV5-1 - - CASSPQVGTGELFF TGCGCCAGCAGCCCCCAGGTGGGAACCGGGGAGCTGTTTTTT
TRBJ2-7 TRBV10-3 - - CAISEERNEQYF TGTGCCATCAGTGAGGAAAGGAACGAGCAGTACTTC
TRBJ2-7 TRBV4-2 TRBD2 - CASSQDTSGRTISYEQYF TGTGCCAGCAGCCAAGATACTAGCGGGAGAACGATCTCCTACGAGCAGTACTTC
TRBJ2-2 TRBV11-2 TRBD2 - CASTRRGFGGELFF TGTGCCAGCACCCGGCGGGGGTTCGGCGGGGAGCTGTTTTTT
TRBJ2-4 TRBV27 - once CASSFSGLAKNIQYF TGTGCCAGCAGTTTCTCAGGGCTAGCCAAAAACATTCAGTACTTC
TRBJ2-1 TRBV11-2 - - CASSLGGWNEQFF TGTGCCAGCAGCCTCGGGGGCTGGAATGAGCAGTTCTTC
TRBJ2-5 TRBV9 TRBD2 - CASSVGTSGRAEETQYF TGTGCCAGCAGCGTCGGGACTAGCGGGCGGGCAGAGGAGACCCAGTACTTC
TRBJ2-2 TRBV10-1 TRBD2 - CASSPGLGGELFF TGCGCCAGCAGTCCGGGACTAGGCGGGGAGCTGTTTTTT
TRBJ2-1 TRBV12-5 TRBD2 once CASGLGLAGYEQFF TGTGCTAGTGGTTTGGGGCTAGCGGGATATGAGCAGTTCTTC
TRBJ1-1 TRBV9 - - CASSPRAGLFTEAFF TGTGCCAGCAGCCCCCGCGCAGGGTTGTTCACTGAAGCTTTCTTT
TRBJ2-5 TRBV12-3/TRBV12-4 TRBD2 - CASSPSGRPTETQYF TGTGCCAGCAGTCCTAGCGGGAGACCCACAGAGACCCAGTACTTC
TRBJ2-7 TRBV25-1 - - CASSSPPGSPYEQYF TGTGCCAGCAGTAGCCCCCCGGGGTCTCCCTACGAGCAGTACTTC
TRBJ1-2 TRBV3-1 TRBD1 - CASSQGTVNYGYTF TGTGCCAGCAGCCAGGGGACAGTTAACTATGGCTACACCTTC
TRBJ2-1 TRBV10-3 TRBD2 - CAIRSHLAGTYNEQFF TGTGCCATCAGATCCCACCTAGCGGGGACCTACAATGAGCAGTTCTTC
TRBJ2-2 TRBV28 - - CASSLLLDTGELFF TGTGCCAGCAGTTTGCTACTCGACACCGGGGAGCTGTTTTTT
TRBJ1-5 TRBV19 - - CASSELHNQPQHF TGTGCCAGTAGTGAGCTTCATAATCAGCCCCAGCATTTT
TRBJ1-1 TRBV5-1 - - CASSLDYGGRTEAFF TGCGCCAGCAGCTTGGATTACGGGGGTCGGACTGAAGCTTTCTTT
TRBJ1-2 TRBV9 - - CASSASLTAATYGYTF TGTGCCAGCAGCGCATCCTTGACGGCAGCTACCTATGGCTACACCTTC
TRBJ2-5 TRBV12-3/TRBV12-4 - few CASSLGQYQETQYF TGTGCCAGCAGTTTAGGACAGTACCAAGAGACCCAGTACTTC
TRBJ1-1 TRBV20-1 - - CSLGVWGGKNTEAFF TGCAGCTTGGGAGTTTGGGGTGGGAAGAACACTGAAGCTTTCTTT
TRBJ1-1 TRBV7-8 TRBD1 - CASSPRGQGATTEAFF TGTGCCAGCAGCCCAAGGGGACAGGGGGCGACCACTGAAGCTTTCTTT
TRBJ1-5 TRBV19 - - CASSGVSRGNQPQHF TGTGCCAGTAGTGGGGTTTCGCGAGGCAATCAGCCCCAGCATTTT
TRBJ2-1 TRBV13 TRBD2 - CASSPVSGRAYEQFF TGTGCCAGCAGCCCAGTTAGCGGGAGGGCCTATGAGCAGTTCTTC
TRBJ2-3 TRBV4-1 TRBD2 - CASSQDWGGRAKDTQYF TGCGCCAGCAGTCAAGACTGGGGCGGGAGGGCAAAAGATACGCAGTATTTT
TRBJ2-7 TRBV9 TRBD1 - CASSVEETGPSYEQYF TGTGCCAGCAGCGTAGAGGAGACAGGGCCCTCCTACGAGCAGTACTTC
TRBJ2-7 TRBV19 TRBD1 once CASTPGQGPYEQYF TGTGCCAGTACCCCGGGACAGGGGCCTTACGAGCAGTACTTC
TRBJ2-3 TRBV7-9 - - CASSPGEVDTQYF TGTGCCAGCAGCCCGGGGGAGGTAGATACGCAGTATTTT
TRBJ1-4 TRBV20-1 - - CSAPGQIATNEKLFF TGCAGTGCCCCGGGGCAGATTGCAACTAATGAAAAACTGTTTTTT
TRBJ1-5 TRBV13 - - CASSLGFSNQPQHF TGTGCCAGCAGCTTAGGGTTTAGCAATCAGCCCCAGCATTTT
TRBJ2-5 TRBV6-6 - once CASSYSMAQETQYF TGTGCCAGCAGTTACTCTATGGCCCAAGAGACCCAGTACTTC
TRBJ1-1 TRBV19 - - CASTENTEAFF TGTGCCAGTACCGAGAACACTGAAGCTTTCTTT
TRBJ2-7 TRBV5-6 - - CASSLVSGSAYEQYF TGTGCCAGCAGCTTGGTCTCGGGGTCAGCCTACGAGCAGTACTTC
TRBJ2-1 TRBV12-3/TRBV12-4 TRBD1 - CASSNRDRYNEQFF TGTGCCAGCAGTAACCGGGACAGATACAATGAGCAGTTCTTC
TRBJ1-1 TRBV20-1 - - CSARPGGMAEAFF TGCAGTGCTAGGCCAGGAGGTATGGCTGAAGCTTTCTTT
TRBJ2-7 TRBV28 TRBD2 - CASSSWGAGGLEQYF TGTGCCAGCAGTTCCTGGGGAGCGGGAGGGCTCGAGCAGTACTTC
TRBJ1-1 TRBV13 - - CASSLAYGMNTEAFF TGTGCCAGCAGCTTAGCATACGGGATGAACACTGAAGCTTTCTTT
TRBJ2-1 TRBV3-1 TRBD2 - CASSQWGSGGANEQFF TGTGCCAGCAGCCAATGGGGCAGCGGGGGGGCTAATGAGCAGTTCTTC
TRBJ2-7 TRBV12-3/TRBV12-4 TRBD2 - CASSLGGPPTYEQYF TGTGCCAGCAGCTTGGGAGGGCCTCCCACCTACGAGCAGTACTTC
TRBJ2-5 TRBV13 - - CASSQGGQETQYF TGTGCCAGCAGCCAAGGGGGACAAGAGACCCAGTACTTC
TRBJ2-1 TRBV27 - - CASSFMGNEQFF TGTGCCAGCAGTTTTATGGGCAATGAGCAGTTCTTC